These 27 T cell receptor beta chains share one sample of origin, sequenced in a study of CD8 T cells in ankylosing spondylitis. TCRdb fed the 5' RACE reads into MiXCR, producing one record per CDR3 protein. The table lists roughly 230,000 distinct CDR3 sequences, 18% of them singletons. Sequencing input: blood, either unsorted or a sorted T cell fraction (not recorded which). Source of these receptors: a male donor with ankylosing spondylitis or in good health (not recorded which).

The CDR3 protein is CASSQSGTNEKLFF. CDR3 nucleotides: TGCGCCAGCAGCCAGAGTGGGACTAATGAAAAACTGTTTTTT. The chain recombines TRBV4-1 with TRBJ1-4; no clear D. The CDR3 sequence is 14 residues long. CDR1 is MGHRA, CDR2 YSYEKL, per germline. The V end lost 3 bases, the J end lost 2 bases, and 7 bases lay between the germline ends.

The rearrangement uses TRBV12-3 or TRBV12-4 and TRBJ2-7; D is possibly TRBD1 (6 bases). The V end was cut by 4 bases, the J end by 2 bases, with 15 bases between. CDR3 size: 15 residues. CDR3 bases: TGTGCCAGCAGTTCTCACCCCGGGACAACCTACGAGCAGTACTTC. It translates to CASSSHPGTTYEQYF.

This clonotype was observed a handful of times. The rearrangement joins TRBV12-3 or TRBV12-4 to TRBJ2-7, with no clear D. This CDR3 has 11 residues. The V end was cut by 4 bases, the J end by 7 bases, with 8 bases between. This CDR3 reads CASSSDWEQYF. CDR3 nucleotides: TGTGCCAGCAGTTCAGACTGGGAGCAGTACTTC.

By share, this clonotype ranks as large. V and J are TRBV9 and TRBJ2-5; possible D gene TRBD2, 6 bases. V was trimmed by 0 bases and J by 5 bases, leaving 20 bases between them. The germline V gene has CDR1 SGDLS and CDR2 YYNGEE. This CDR3 contains 17 residues. CDR3 DNA: TGTGCCAGCAGCGTAGAGACGGGAGATTTAGCTTTTGAGACCCAGTACTTC. Protein: CASSVETGDLAFETQYF.

This clonotype was counted between two and nine times. This chain connects TRBV24-1 to TRBJ2-1; tentative D call: TRBD2 (5 bases). Trimming took off 3 bases at V and 7 bases at J, with 15 bases between the two ends. Germline-derived CDR1 and CDR2 are KGHDR and SFDVKD. The CDR3 spans 15 residues. The CDR3, as DNA: TGTGCCACCAGTGATACACTAGGCGGGTTTAATGAGCAGTTCTTC. This translates into CATSDTLGGFNEQFF.

The chain recombines TRBV6-5 with TRBJ2-2, with 7 positions matching TRBD2. J lost 4 bases, V lost 3 bases, and 5 bases had no gene match. Looked up from germline, CDR1 is MNHEY and CDR2 is SVGAGI. This CDR3 is built from 15 residues. CDR3 sequence (DNA): TGTGCCAGCAGTTATGGGCTAGCGGTCACCGGGGAGCTGTTTTTT. Residues: CASSYGLAVTGELFF.

The chain links TRBV4-3 to TRBJ1-6, with TRBD1 matching over 8 bases. Germline V gene data show CDR1 as LGHNA and CDR2 as YSLEER. The CDR3 consists of 17 residues. V was clipped by 1 base and J by 3 bases; unmatched bases: 5. The CDR3 is CASSQVQQGVYNSPLHF. Here the CDR3 DNA reads TGCGCCAGCAGCCAAGTACAACAGGGGGTCTATAATTCACCCCTCCACTTT.

This clonotype was counted a few times. The CDR3, as DNA: TGTGCCAGCAGTGCTAGCGGACCTTCCTACGAGCAGTACTTC. It yields the protein CASSASGPSYEQYF. V is TRBV2 and J is TRBJ2-7; TRBD2 aligns across 7 bases. The germline CDR1 and CDR2 sequences are SNHLY and FYNNEI. The trim removed 4 bases at V and 1 base at J, leaving 4 bases unmatched. This CDR3 has 14 residues.

V gene TRBV4-1 combines with J gene TRBJ2-1, with 7 bases that match TRBD2. Unmatched junction bases numbered 9, after V lost 2 bases and J lost 8 bases. This CDR3 region has 15 residues. Germline V gene data show CDR1 as MGHRA and CDR2 as YSYEKL. As DNA, the CDR3 is TGCGCCAGCAGCCAATCCCGGACTAGTCAGTATGAGCAGTTCTTC. Translated, it gives CASSQSRTSQYEQFF.

The V call is TRBV4-3, the J call TRBJ2-1, with 7 bases matching TRBD2. Trimming cost V 0 bases and J 12 bases; bases outside gene matches: 5. The V gene's germline CDR1 is LGHNA and CDR2 YSLEER. The CDR3 totals 13 residues. The CDR3 here is CASSQDRGSPQFF. CDR3 sequence (DNA): TGCGCCAGCAGCCAAGATCGCGGGAGCCCGCAGTTCTTC.

The chain combines TRBV29-1 with TRBJ1-2; D is unresolved. The CDR3 has 12 residues. The germline gives CDR1 SQVTM, CDR2 ANQGSEA. The ends were cut back, 4 bases at V and 5 bases at J, with 11 bases in the middle. CDR3 in DNA: TGCAGCGTTGGAGGCTCCTCGTATGGCTACACCTTC. It codes for CSVGGSSYGYTF. The complete variable domain, with remaining parts taken from reference TRBV29-1 and TRBJ1-2, reads SAVISQKPSRDICQRGTSLTIQCQVDSQVTMMFWYRQQPGQSLTLIATANQGSEATYESGFVIDKFPISRPNLTFSTLTVSNMSPEDSSIYLCSVGGSSYGYTFGSGTRLTVV.

This clonotype was seen more than once but under ten times. V usage is TRBV7-9 and J usage is TRBJ2-7; D unclear. This CDR3 contains 13 residues. With 8 bases removed from V and 2 bases from J, the gap between germline ends came to 13 bases. Germline CDR1 is SEHNR and CDR2 is FQNEAQ (reference sequence). CDR3 sequence (DNA): TGTGCCAGCGCAACCCTTTTAACCTACGAGCAGTACTTC. This codes for CASATLLTYEQYF.

The chain is built from TRBV7-8 and TRBJ2-7, with D perhaps TRBD1 (6 bases). The V gene's germline CDR1 is SGHVS and CDR2 FQNEAQ. The CDR3 covers 14 residues. V dropped 4 bases and J dropped 0 bases, with 10 bases sitting between them. This CDR3 is CASSSADSSYEQYF. CDR3 in DNA: TGTGCCAGCAGCTCAGCGGACAGCTCCTACGAGCAGTACTTC.

This clonotype was counted between two and nine times. The chain carries TRBV7-2 and TRBJ2-3; D gene unclear. The CDR3 loop spans 15 amino acids. With 1 base removed from V and 4 bases from J, the gap between germline ends came to 12 bases. Germline CDR1 reads SGHTA; CDR2 reads FQGNSA. CDR3: CASSLGARAADTQYF. CDR3 nucleotides: TGTGCCAGCAGCTTAGGGGCGAGAGCCGCAGATACGCAGTATTTT.

The chain joins TRBV6-1 to TRBJ2-7; D is perhaps TRBD1 (6 bases). The CDR3 contains 13 residues. CDR1 is MNHNS, CDR2 SASEGT, per germline. Trimming removed 4 bases from V and 2 bases from J, with 9 bases in between. The CDR3 DNA is TGTGCCAGCAGTGGGGACACAGCCTACGAGCAGTACTTC. Its translation: CASSGDTAYEQYF.

This clonotype was observed at least ten times. The CDR3 region has the DNA TGTGCCAGCAGTTACCAACAGGGCCTCAGTCCCCTGTCTGGAAACACCATATATTTT. Residues: CASSYQQGLSPLSGNTIYF. This chain joins TRBV6-5 and TRBJ1-3, with D maybe TRBD1 (6 bases). V lost 2 bases to trimming and J lost 1 base, with 21 bases between them. The germline V gene has CDR1 MNHEY and CDR2 SVGAGI. This CDR3 is built from 19 residues.

The genes are TRBV15 and TRBJ2-5, with 8 bases that match TRBD1. Germline V gives CDR1 LNHNV, CDR2 YYDKDF (reference sequence). With 1 base clipped from V and 4 bases from J, the junction kept 8 bases outside the gene matches. This CDR3 has 16 residues. The CDR3 region is CATSRGPDREGETQYF. The CDR3 region has the DNA TGTGCCACCAGCAGAGGTCCGGACAGGGAAGGAGAGACCCAGTACTTC.

The chain uses TRBV5-1 and TRBJ2-7; D is uncertain. V lost 2 bases to trimming and J lost 2 bases, with 14 bases between them. The CDR3 length is 15 residues. Germline V gene data show CDR1 as SGHRS and CDR2 as YFSETQ. The CDR3 reads CASSFLLDTAYEQYF. DNA of the CDR3: TGCGCCAGCAGCTTCCTCCTAGACACCGCCTACGAGCAGTACTTC.

This clonotype was detected only a few times. The chain combines TRBV12-3 or TRBV12-4 with TRBJ2-1; 7 positions match TRBD2. Trimming removed 8 bases from V and 5 bases from J; junction bases left unmatched: 6. The CDR3 is made up of 13 amino acids. The CDR3 is CASREEGNNEQFF. The CDR3 DNA follows: TGTGCCAGCCGGGAGGAGGGTAACAATGAGCAGTTCTTC.

CDR3 sequence: CASSFEKALDYEQYF. The CDR3 nucleotides are TGTGCCAGCAGTTTTGAAAAGGCCCTCGACTACGAGCAGTACTTC. The gene calls are TRBV5-6 and TRBJ2-7, with D hard to call. CDR1 and CDR2 from the germline V gene are SGHDT and YYEEEE. Trimming removed 5 bases from V and 3 bases from J, with 18 bases in between. The CDR3 runs to 15 residues.

This clonotype was found a few times. This chain connects TRBV4-1 to TRBJ2-3, with 9 positions matching TRBD1. Losses at the gene ends were 1 base for V and 6 bases for J; bases not matched to a gene: 14. This CDR3 is built from 18 residues. The germline CDR1 and CDR2 sequences are MGHRA and YSYEKL. CDR3 bases: TGCGCCAGCAGCCAAGCAGAATCAACAGGGGGCGCGTGGGATACGCAGTATTTT. Translating gives CASSQAESTGGAWDTQYF.

This clonotype showed up many times. The CDR3 sequence is CASSLYRGTEAFF. In DNA, the CDR3 is TGTGCCAGCAGCTTATACAGGGGTACTGAAGCTTTCTTT. This rearrangement joins TRBV12-3 or TRBV12-4 to TRBJ1-1, with TRBD1 matching 7 bases. CDR3 size: 13 residues. With 6 bases clipped from V and 5 bases from J, the junction kept 6 bases outside the gene matches.

This clonotype appeared a few times. V gene TRBV20-1 combines with J gene TRBJ2-5, with D perhaps TRBD2 (5 bases). The V end lost 0 bases, the J end lost 4 bases, and 15 bases lay between the germline ends. The CDR3 spans 15 residues. Germline values: CDR1 DFQATT, CDR2 SNEGSKA (reference sequence). CDR3 nucleotides: TGCAGTGCTAGAGAAGCAAGCGGTGTGGGAGAGACCCAGTACTTC. It translates to CSAREASGVGETQYF.

The chain carries TRBV12-5 and TRBJ2-7, with 10 bases matching TRBD1. The CDR3 totals 16 residues. The V gene end was trimmed by 3 bases and the J gene end by 2 bases; junction bases not matched to a gene: 7. Germline V gene data show CDR1 as LGHNT and CDR2 as FRNRAP. CDR3: CASGFPHGTGAYEQYF. Here the CDR3 DNA reads TGTGCTAGTGGTTTCCCCCATGGGACAGGGGCCTACGAGCAGTACTTC.

The chain links TRBV7-8 to TRBJ1-4; D might be TRBD1 (5 bases). This CDR3 spans 14 amino acids. The germline V gene has CDR1 SGHVS and CDR2 FQNEAQ. The V end was cut by 3 bases, the J end by 8 bases, with 13 bases between. The CDR3 DNA reads TGTGCCAGCAGCTTGGGGAGGGGATACGAAAAACTGTTTTTT. Translated: CASSLGRGYEKLFF.

In its sample, this clonotype was seen many times. The gene calls are TRBV29-1 and TRBJ2-1, with D possibly matching TRBD2 (6 bases). The CDR3 length is 10 residues. The V gene's germline CDR1 is SQVTM and CDR2 ANQGSEA. V gave up 7 bases and J gave up 5 bases, with 6 bases separating them. In DNA, the CDR3 is TGCAGCGCGGGGGACAATGAGCAGTTCTTC. Protein: CSAGDNEQFF.

This clonotype was recorded many times. This chain connects TRBV4-2 to TRBJ2-1; D is possibly TRBD1 or TRBD2 (5 bases each). The V and J ends lost 4 bases and 0 bases respectively, with 16 bases between them. In germline, CDR1 is LGHNA, CDR2 YNFKEQ. This CDR3 has 17 amino acids. The CDR3 nucleotides read TGTGCCAGCAGCCCTGGGGGTGGGGGACGCTCCTACAATGAGCAGTTCTTC. It is translated as CASSPGGGGRSYNEQFF.